This T cell receptor beta chain was found in a study of blood T cell repertoires in COVID-19. Study-level information: Sites across the United States, Italy and Spain contributed samples from acute and convalescent COVID-19. PBMCs, B-cell-depleted T cells, or T cells were the source of the cDNA or gDNA that made up the material.

Methods used by the authors: Nucleated cell number was recorded as an estimate derived from reference gene primer amplification. Sequencing used immunoSEQ multiplex PCR; TCRdb keeps in-frame clones, though not all of them. V and J calls plus clone size are reproduced from that table; the DNA served to infer D and trimming. Of 200,000 to 250,000 clones listed, around 87% are singletons. The CDR3 extends over 12 amino acids. V was shortened by 7 bases and J by 6 bases, with 12 bases between the two germline ends. Germline CDR1 SNHLY, CDR2 FYNNEI. Seattle patients were enrolled during active infection and followed longitudinally.

The specimen sequenced was peripheral blood. This chain uses TRBV2 with TRBJ1-2; D possibly corresponds to TRBD1 (5 bases). This receptor was identified in a woman aged 50 to 60 with COVID-19, enrolled during active disease. DNA for the CDR3: TGTGCCAGCATTCGAGGAGGGGATGGCTACACCTTC. It yields the protein CASIRGGDGYTF.